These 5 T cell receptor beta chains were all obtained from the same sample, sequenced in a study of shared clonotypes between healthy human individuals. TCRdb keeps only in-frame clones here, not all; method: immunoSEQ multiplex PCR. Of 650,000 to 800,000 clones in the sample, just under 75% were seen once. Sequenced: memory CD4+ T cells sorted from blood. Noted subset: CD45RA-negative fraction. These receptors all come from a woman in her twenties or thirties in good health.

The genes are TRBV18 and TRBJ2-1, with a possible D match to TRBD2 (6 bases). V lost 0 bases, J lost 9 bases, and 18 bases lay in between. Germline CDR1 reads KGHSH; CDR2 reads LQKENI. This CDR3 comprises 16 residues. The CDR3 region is CASSPPKNGGSGEQFF. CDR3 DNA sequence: TGTGCCAGCTCACCACCGAAGAACGGGGGTAGTGGTGAGCAGTTCTTC.

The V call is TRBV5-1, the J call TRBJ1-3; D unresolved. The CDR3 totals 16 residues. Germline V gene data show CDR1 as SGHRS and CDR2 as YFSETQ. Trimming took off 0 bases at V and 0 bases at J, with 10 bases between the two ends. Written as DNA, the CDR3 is TGCGCCAGCAGCTTGGCCGGCAGCGCCTCTGGAAACACCATATATTTT. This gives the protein CASSLAGSASGNTIYF.

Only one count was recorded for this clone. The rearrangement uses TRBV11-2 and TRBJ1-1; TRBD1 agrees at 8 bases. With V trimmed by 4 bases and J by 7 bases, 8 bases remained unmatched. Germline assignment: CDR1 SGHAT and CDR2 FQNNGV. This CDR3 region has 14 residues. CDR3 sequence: CASSSGQEVIEAFF. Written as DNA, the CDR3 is TGTGCCAGCAGCTCGGGACAGGAGGTCATTGAAGCTTTCTTT.

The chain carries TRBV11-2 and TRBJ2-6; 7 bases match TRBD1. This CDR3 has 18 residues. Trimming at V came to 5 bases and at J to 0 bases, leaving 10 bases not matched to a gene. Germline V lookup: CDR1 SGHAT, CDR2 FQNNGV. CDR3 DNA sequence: TGTGCCAGCAGCACAAAGACAGGGAGCCCCTCTGGGGCCAACGTCCTGACTTTC. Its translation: CASSTKTGSPSGANVLTF.

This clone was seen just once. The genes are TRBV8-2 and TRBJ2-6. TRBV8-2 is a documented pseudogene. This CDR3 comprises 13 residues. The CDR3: CGRTQSRANVLTF. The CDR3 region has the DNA TGTGGCAGAACACAAAGTCGGGCCAACGTCCTGACTTTC.